Listed here are 11 T cell receptor beta chains from one sample, sequenced in a study of cytomegalovirus exposure and HLA in healthy donors. Profiling relied on immunoSEQ multiplex PCR, and the TCRdb table lists in-frame clones only, not all of them. The repertoire has around 200,000 clones, around 82% of them found once; the top ten carry 2.5% to 3%. Sequencing was done on a sample of PBMCs. The receptor source for this set is a woman younger than 30 in good health and CMV-seropositive.

The V and J genes are TRBV5-1 and TRBJ1-1; 8 positions agree with TRBD1. J was trimmed by 1 base and V by 0 bases; bases with no gene match: 2. The CDR3 extends over 15 amino acids. Germline V gives CDR1 SGHRS, CDR2 YFSETQ. CDR3: CASSLEGQENTEAFF. The CDR3 DNA follows: TGCGCCAGCAGCTTGGAGGGACAGGAGAACACTGAAGCTTTCTTT.

The chain uses TRBV15 and TRBJ1-5; D not resolved. Trimming took 1 base from V and 0 from J, leaving 10 bases between them. This CDR3 spans 16 amino acids. Per the germline V gene, CDR1 is LNHNV and CDR2 is YYDKDF (reference sequence). This CDR3 is CATSRGGENSNQPQHF. The CDR3 bases are TGTGCCACCAGCAGAGGAGGAGAGAATAGCAATCAGCCCCAGCATTTT.

The chain joins TRBV7-9 to TRBJ1-1, with D unclear. Trimming took off 7 bases at V and 1 base at J, with 13 bases between the two ends. Germline CDR1 and CDR2: SEHNR and FQNEAQ (reference sequence). CDR3 size: 14 residues. The DNA of the CDR3 is TGTGCCAGCAACCTAAAGGGAGGGAACACTGAAGCTTTCTTT. Its protein is CASNLKGGNTEAFF.

The rearrangement uses TRBV5-1 and TRBJ2-5, with 9 bases aligning to TRBD2. Germline lookup yields CDR1 SGHRS and CDR2 YFSETQ. The CDR3 consists of 16 residues. V trimming: 4 bases; J trimming: 1 base; junction bases outside the gene matches: 8. The DNA for the CDR3 is TGCGCCAGCAGCCAAACCGTGCGGGGGGGCCAAGAGACCCAGTACTTC. The encoded protein is CASSQTVRGGQETQYF.

V is TRBV29-1 and J is TRBJ2-2, with D maybe TRBD2 (5 bases). V was shortened by 2 bases and J by 7 bases, with 11 bases between the two germline ends. Per the germline V gene, CDR1 is SQVTM and CDR2 is ANQGSEA. This CDR3 is built from 13 residues. CDR3 sequence: CSVERDLGGELFF. The DNA for the CDR3 is TGCAGCGTTGAACGGGATTTAGGCGGGGAGCTGTTTTTT.

V usage is TRBV7-2 and J usage is TRBJ2-7, with 8 bases that match TRBD1. The CDR3 runs to 15 residues. The V and J ends lost 5 bases and 3 bases, in that order; junction bases with no gene match: 9. Germline V CDR1 and CDR2: SGHTA, FQGNSA. In DNA, the CDR3 is TGTGCCAGCAGCCCGGACAGGGCGAGCTTCTACGAGCAGTACTTC. It translates to CASSPDRASFYEQYF.

This chain uses TRBV11-2 with TRBJ2-1; 11 bases match TRBD2. The CDR3 is 17 amino acids. V lost 4 bases, J lost 5 bases, and 10 bases stayed unmatched. Germline lookup yields CDR1 SGHAT and CDR2 FQNNGV. The chain's CDR3 is CASSSSGGYVSHNEQFF. The CDR3 DNA reads TGTGCCAGCAGCTCTAGCGGGGGGTATGTCTCGCACAATGAGCAGTTCTTC.

V gene TRBV27 combines with J gene TRBJ2-7; TRBD1 agrees at 8 bases. In germline, CDR1 is MNHEY, CDR2 SMNVEV (reference sequence). Trimming took 5 bases from V and 2 from J; bases not matched to a gene: 11. CDR3 length equals 16 residues. The CDR3 loop reads CASSRRDRTDPYEQYF. The CDR3 DNA reads TGTGCCAGCAGTCGGCGGGACAGGACTGATCCCTACGAGCAGTACTTC.

This clone turned up a few times. The rearrangement uses TRBV5-1 and TRBJ1-2; 8 nucleotides align to TRBD1. The length of the CDR3 is 13 residues. Losses at the gene ends were 4 bases for V and 5 bases for J; bases not matched to a gene: 4. Germline CDR1 and CDR2: SGHRS and YFSETQ. The CDR3 region has the DNA TGCGCCAGCAGCACGGGACAGGTTTATGGCTACACCTTC. It encodes CASSTGQVYGYTF.

This rearrangement joins TRBV4-1 to TRBJ2-5; D possibly corresponds to TRBD1 (6 bases). Germline values: CDR1 MGHRA, CDR2 YSYEKL. The CDR3 sequence is 13 residues long. Trimming took 1 base from V and 3 from J, leaving 6 bases between them. The CDR3 coding sequence is TGCGCCAGCAGCCAAGGGACAGAAGAGACCCAGTACTTC. It specifies CASSQGTEETQYF.

A remark on this clone: The same CDR3 is also encoded by other DNA sequences in this sample. CDR3 DNA sequence: TGCAGCGTTAGAAACAGCCCTACAGGCGAGCAGTACTTC. Its translation is CSVRNSPTGEQYF. The rearrangement uses TRBV29-1 and TRBJ2-7; a weak D match, TRBD1 (5 bases). The V end was cut by 5 bases, the J end by 6 bases, with 17 bases between. Germline assignment: CDR1 SQVTM and CDR2 ANQGSEA. The CDR3 runs 13 residues.